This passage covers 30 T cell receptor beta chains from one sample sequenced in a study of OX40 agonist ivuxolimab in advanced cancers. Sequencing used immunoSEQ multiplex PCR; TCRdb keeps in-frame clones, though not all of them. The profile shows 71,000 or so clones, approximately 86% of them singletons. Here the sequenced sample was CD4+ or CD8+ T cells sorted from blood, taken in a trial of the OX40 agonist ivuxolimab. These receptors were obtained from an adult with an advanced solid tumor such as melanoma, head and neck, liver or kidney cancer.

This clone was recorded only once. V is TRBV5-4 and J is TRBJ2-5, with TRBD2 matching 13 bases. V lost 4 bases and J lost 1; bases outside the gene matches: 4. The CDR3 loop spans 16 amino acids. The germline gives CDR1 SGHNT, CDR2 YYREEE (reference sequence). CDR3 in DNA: TGTGCCAGCAGCCGCGGACTAGCGGGAGTCCAAGAGACCCAGTACTTC. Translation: CASSRGLAGVQETQYF.

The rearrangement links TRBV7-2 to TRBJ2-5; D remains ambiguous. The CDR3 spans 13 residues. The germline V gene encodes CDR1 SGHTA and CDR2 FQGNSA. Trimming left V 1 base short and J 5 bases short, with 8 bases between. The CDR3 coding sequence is TGTGCCAGCAGCTTAGGCACCTCGGAGACCCAGTACTTC. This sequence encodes CASSLGTSETQYF.

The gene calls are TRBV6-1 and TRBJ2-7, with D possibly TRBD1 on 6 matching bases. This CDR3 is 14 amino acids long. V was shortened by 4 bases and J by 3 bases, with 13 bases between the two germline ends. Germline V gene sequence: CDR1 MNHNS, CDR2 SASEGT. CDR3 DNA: TGTGCCAGCAGTGTGAGGGGGAGCAGCTACGAGCAGTACTTC. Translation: CASSVRGSSYEQYF.

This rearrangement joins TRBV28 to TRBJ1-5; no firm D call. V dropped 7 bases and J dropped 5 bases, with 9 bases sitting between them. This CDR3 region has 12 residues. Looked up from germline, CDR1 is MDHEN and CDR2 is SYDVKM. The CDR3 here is CASTLYHQPQHF. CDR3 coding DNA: TGTGCCAGCACCCTTTACCATCAGCCCCAGCATTTT.

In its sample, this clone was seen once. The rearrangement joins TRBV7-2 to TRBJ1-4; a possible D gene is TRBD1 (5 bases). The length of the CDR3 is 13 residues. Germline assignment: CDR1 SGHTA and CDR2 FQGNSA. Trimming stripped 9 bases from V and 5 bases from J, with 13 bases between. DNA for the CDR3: TGTGCCAGTAATCGGGACGGGAATGAAAAACTGTTTTTT. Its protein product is CASNRDGNEKLFF.

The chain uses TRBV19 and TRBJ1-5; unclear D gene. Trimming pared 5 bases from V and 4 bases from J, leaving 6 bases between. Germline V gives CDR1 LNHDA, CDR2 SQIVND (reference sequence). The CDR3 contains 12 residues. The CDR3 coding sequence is TGTGCCAGTAGTGTTCCGAATCAGCCCCAGCATTTT. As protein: CASSVPNQPQHF.

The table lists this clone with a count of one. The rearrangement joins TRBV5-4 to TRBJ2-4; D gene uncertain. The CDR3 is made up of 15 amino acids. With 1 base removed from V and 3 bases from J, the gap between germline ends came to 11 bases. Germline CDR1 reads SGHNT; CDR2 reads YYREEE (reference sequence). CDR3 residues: CASSLSGSIKNIQYF. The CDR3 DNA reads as TGTGCCAGCAGCTTGTCGGGCAGTATCAAAAACATTCAGTACTTC. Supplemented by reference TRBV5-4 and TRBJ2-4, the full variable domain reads ETGVTQSPTHLIKTRGQQVTLRCSSQSGHNTVSWYQQALGQGPQFIFQYYREEENGRGNFPPRFSGLQFPNYSSELNVNALELDDSALYLCASSLSGSIKNIQYFGAGTRLSVL.

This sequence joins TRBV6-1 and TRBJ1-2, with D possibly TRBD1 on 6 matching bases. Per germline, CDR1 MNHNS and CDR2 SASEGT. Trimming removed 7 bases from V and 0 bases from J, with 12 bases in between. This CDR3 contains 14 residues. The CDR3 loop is CASTWDTTNYGYTF. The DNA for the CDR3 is TGTGCCAGCACCTGGGACACAACTAACTATGGCTACACCTTC.

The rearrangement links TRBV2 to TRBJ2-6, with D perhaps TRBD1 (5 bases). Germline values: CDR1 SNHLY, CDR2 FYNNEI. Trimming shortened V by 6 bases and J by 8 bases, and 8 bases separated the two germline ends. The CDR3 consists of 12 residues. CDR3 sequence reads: CASRQGTNVLTF. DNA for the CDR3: TGTGCCAGCAGGCAGGGAACCAACGTCCTGACTTTC. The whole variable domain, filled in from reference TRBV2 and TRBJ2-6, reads EPEVTQTPSHQVTQMGQEVILRCVPISNHLYFYWYRQILGQKVEFLVSFYNNEISEKSEIFDDQFSVERPDGSNFTLKIRSTKLEDSAMYFCASRQGTNVLTFGAGSRLTVL.

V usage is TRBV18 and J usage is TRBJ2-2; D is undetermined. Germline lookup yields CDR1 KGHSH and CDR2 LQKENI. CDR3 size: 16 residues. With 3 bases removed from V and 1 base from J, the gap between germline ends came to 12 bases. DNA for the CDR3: TGTGCCAGCTCACCCGCGCGGCTGCTGAACACCGGGGAGCTGTTTTTT. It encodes CASSPARLLNTGELFF.

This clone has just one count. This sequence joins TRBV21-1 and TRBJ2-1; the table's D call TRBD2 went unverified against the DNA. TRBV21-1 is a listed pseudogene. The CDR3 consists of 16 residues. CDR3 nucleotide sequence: TGTGCCAGCAGCAAAAGGTTAGCGGGAGCAAACAATGAGCAGTTCTTC. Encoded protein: CASSKRLAGANNEQFF.

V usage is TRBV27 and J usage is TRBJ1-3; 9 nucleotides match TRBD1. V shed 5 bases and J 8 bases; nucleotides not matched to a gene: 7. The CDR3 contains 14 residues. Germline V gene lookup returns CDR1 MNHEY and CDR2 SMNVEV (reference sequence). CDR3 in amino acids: CASSPTGGVHTIYF. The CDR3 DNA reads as TGTGCCAGCAGTCCTACAGGGGGCGTCCACACCATATATTTT.

CDR3 nucleotides: TGCGCCAGCAGCTCCGTGATCTCGGAGACCCAGTACTTC. Protein product: CASSSVISETQYF. The chain is built from TRBV5-1 and TRBJ2-5; D gene uncertain. The CDR3 runs 13 residues. Between the trimmed V and J ends, which lost 3 bases and 5 bases, there was a span of 11 bases. Germline values: CDR1 SGHRS, CDR2 YFSETQ.

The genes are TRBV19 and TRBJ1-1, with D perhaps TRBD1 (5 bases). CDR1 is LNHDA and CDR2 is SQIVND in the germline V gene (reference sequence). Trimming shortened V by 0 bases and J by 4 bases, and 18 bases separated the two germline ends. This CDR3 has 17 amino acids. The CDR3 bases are TGTGCCAGTAGTATAGATCTGGCAGGGATTGGGACCACTGAAGCTTTCTTT. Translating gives CASSIDLAGIGTTEAFF.

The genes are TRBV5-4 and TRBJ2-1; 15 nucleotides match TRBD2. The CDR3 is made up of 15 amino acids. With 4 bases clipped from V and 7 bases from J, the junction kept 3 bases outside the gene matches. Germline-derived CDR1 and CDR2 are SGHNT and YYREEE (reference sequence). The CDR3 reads CASSPGLAGGNEQFF. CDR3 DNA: TGTGCCAGCAGCCCAGGACTAGCGGGAGGGAATGAGCAGTTCTTC.

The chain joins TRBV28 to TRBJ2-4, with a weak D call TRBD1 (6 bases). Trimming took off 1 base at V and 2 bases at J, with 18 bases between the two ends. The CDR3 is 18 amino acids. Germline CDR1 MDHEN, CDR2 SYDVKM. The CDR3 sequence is CASSLLTFGGGSKNIQYF. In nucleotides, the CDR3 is TGTGCCAGCAGTTTATTGACTTTTGGGGGCGGTTCCAAAAACATTCAGTACTTC. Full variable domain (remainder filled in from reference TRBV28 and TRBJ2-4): DVKVTQSSRYLVKRTGEKVFLECVQDMDHENMFWYRQDPGLGLRLIYFSYDVKMKEKGDIPEGYSVSREKKERFSLILESASTNQTSMYLCASSLLTFGGGSKNIQYFGAGTRLSVL.

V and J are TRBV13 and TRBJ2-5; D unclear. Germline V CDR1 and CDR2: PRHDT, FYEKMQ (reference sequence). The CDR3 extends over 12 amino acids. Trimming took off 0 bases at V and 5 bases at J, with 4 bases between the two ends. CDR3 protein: CASSLGQETQYF. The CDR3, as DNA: TGTGCCAGCAGCTTAGGCCAGGAGACCCAGTACTTC. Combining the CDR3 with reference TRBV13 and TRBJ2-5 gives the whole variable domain AAGVIQSPRHLIKEKRETATLKCYPIPRHDTVYWYQQGPGQDPQFLISFYEKMQSDKGSIPDRFSAQQFSDYHSELNMSSLELGDSALYFCASSLGQETQYFGPGTRLLVL.

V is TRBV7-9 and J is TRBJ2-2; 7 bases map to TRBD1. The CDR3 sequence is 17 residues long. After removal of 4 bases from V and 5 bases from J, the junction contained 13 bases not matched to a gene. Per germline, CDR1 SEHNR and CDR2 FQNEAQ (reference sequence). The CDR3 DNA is TGTGCCAGCAGCTCCCTAGGGGTGAAGGGGGCAACCGGGGAGCTGTTTTTT. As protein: CASSSLGVKGATGELFF.

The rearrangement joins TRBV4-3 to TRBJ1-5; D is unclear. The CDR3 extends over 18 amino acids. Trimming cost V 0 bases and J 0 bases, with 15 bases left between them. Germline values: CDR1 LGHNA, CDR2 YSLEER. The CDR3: CASSQDPGHRYSNQPQHF. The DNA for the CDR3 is TGCGCCAGCAGCCAAGATCCGGGCCATAGATATAGCAATCAGCCCCAGCATTTT.

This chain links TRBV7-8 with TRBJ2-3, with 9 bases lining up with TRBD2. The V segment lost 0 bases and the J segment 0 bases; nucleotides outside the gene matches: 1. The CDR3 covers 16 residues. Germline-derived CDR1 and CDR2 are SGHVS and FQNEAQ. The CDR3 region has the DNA TGTGCCAGCAGCTTAGCGGCGGGAGGGAGCACAGATACGCAGTATTTT. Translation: CASSLAAGGSTDTQYF.

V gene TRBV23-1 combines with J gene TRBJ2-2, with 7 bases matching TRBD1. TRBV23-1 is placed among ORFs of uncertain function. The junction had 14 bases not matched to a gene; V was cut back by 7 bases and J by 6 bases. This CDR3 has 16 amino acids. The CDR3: CASTFIVGGLSGELFF. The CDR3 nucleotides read TGCGCCAGCACATTTATTGTAGGGGGCTTATCCGGGGAGCTGTTTTTT.

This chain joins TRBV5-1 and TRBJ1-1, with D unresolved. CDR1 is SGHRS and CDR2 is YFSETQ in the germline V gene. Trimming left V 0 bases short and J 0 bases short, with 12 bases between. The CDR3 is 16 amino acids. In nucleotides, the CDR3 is TGCGCCAGCAGCTTGGTAACAGAGACCATGAACACTGAAGCTTTCTTT. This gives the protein CASSLVTETMNTEAFF.

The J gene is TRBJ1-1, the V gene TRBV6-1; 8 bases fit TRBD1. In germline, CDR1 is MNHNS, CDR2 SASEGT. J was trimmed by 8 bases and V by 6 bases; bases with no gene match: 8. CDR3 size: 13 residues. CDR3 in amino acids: CASRDTDREEAFF. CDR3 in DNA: TGTGCCAGCAGGGATACGGACAGGGAGGAAGCTTTCTTT.

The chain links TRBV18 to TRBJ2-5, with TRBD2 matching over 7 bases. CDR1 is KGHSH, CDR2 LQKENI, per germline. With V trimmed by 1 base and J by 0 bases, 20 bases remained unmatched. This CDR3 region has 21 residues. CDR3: CASSPRLSWEGRGLNQETQYF. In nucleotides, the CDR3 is TGTGCCAGCTCACCACGACTTTCATGGGAGGGCCGTGGGTTAAACCAAGAGACCCAGTACTTC. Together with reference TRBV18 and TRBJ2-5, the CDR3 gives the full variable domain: NAGVMQNPRHLVRRRGQEARLRCSPMKGHSHVYWYRQLPEEGLKFMVYLQKENIIDESGMPKERFSAEFPKEGPSILRIQQVVRGDSAAYFCASSPRLSWEGRGLNQETQYFGPGTRLLVL.

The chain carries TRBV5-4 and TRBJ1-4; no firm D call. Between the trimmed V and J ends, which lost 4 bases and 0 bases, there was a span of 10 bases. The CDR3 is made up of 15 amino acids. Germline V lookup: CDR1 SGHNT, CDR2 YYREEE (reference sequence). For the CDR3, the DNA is TGTGCCAGCAGCCGGCCTGGAGCAACTAATGAAAAACTGTTTTTT. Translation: CASSRPGATNEKLFF. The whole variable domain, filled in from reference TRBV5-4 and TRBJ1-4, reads ETGVTQSPTHLIKTRGQQVTLRCSSQSGHNTVSWYQQALGQGPQFIFQYYREEENGRGNFPPRFSGLQFPNYSSELNVNALELDDSALYLCASSRPGATNEKLFFGSGTQLSVL.

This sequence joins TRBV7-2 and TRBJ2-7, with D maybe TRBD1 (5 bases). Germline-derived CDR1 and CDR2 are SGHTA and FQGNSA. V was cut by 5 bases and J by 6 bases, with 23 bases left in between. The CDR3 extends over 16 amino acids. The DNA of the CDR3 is TGTGCCAGCAGCAGAAACCAGGGTGGATTCTCGGGCGAGCAGTACTTC. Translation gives CASSRNQGGFSGEQYF.

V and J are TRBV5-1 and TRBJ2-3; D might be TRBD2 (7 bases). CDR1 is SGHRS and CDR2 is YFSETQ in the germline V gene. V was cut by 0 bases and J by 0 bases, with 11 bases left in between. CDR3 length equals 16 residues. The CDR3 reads CASSLDGGLSTDTQYF. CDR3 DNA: TGCGCCAGCAGCTTGGACGGGGGGCTGAGCACAGATACGCAGTATTTT.

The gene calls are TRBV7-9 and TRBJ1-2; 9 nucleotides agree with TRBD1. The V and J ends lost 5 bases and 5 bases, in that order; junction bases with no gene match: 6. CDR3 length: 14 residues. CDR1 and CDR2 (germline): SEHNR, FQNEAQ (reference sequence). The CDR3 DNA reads TGTGCCAGCAGCACCTGGGACAGGGATTATGGCTACACCTTC. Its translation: CASSTWDRDYGYTF.

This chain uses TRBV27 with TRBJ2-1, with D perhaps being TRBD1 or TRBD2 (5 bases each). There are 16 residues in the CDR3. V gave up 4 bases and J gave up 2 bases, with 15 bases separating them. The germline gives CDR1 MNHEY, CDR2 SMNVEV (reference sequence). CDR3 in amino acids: CASSSGRGLPYNEQFF. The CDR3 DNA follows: TGTGCCAGCAGTTCGGGGCGAGGGTTGCCCTACAATGAGCAGTTCTTC.

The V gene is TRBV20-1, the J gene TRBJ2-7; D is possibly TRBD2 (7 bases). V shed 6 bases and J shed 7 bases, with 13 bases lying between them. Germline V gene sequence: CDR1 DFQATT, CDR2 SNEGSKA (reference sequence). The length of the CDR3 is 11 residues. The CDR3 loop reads CSAGGGREQYF. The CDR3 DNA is TGCAGTGCGGGCGGGGGCCGGGAGCAGTACTTC.